This T cell receptor beta chain emerged from a study of identical twins. This clonotype came up a few times. Using its own MiXCR run on the 5' RACE reads, TCRdb lists one record per CDR3 protein. The sample has 200,000 to 250,000 distinct CDR3 sequences; roughly 13% are singletons. The data also belong to a second study, concerning yellow fever vaccine responses in identical twins. Per that paper: Vaccine T cell responses of twins reportedly seemed partly convergent and partly personalized.

Material: memory (CD45RO+) T cells sorted from blood. This TCR was sampled from a woman in her late teens or twenties in good health.

The CDR3 sequence: CASSQGYGSSYEQYF. CDR3 nucleotides: TGTGCCAGCAGCCAAGGATACGGATCCTCCTACGAGCAGTACTTC. V gene TRBV3-1 combines with J gene TRBJ2-7, with D unclear. Trimming stripped 1 base from V and 0 bases from J, with 10 bases between. This CDR3 spans 15 amino acids. Looked up from germline, CDR1 is LGHDT and CDR2 is YNNKEL (reference sequence).